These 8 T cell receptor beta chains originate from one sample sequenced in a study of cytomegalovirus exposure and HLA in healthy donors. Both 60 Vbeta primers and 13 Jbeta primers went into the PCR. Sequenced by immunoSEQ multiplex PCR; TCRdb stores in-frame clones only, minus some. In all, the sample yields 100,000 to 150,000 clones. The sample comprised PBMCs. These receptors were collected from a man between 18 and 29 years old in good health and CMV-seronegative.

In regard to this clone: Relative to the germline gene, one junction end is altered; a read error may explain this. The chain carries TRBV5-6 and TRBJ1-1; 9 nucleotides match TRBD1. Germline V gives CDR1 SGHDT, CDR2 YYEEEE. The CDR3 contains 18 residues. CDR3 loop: CASSLGWDREVSWTEAFF. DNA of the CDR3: TGTGCCAGCAGTTTGGGTTGGGACAGGGAAGTATCATGGACTGAAGCTTTCTTT.

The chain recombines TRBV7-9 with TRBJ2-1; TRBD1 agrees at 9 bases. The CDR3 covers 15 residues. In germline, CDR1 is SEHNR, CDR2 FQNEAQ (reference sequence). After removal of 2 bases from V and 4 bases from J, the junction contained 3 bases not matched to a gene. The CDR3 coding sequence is TGTGCCAGCAGCTTAAGACAGGGGGTATACAATGAGCAGTTCTTC. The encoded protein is CASSLRQGVYNEQFF.

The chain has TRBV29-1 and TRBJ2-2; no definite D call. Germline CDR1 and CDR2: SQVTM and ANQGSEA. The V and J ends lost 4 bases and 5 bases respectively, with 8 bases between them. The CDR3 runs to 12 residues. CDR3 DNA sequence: TGCAGCGTTGGGTTCGGTACCGGGGAGCTGTTTTTT. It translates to CSVGFGTGELFF.

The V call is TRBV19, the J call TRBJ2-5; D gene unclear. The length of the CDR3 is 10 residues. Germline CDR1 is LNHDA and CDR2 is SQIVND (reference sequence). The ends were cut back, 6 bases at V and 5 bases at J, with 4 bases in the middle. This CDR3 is CASSGETQYF. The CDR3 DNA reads TGTGCCAGTAGCGGTGAGACCCAGTACTTC. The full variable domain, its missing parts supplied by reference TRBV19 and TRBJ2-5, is DGGITQSPKYLFRKEGQNVTLSCEQNLNHDAMYWYRQDPGQGLRLIYYSQIVNDFQKGDIAEGYSVSREKKESFPLTVTSAQKNPTAFYLCASSGETQYFGPGTRLLVL.

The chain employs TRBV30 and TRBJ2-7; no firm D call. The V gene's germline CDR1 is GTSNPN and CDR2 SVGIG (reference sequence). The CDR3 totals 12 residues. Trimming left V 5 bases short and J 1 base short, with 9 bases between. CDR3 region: CAWSTNSYEQYF. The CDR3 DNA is TGTGCCTGGTCGACAAATTCCTACGAGCAGTACTTC.

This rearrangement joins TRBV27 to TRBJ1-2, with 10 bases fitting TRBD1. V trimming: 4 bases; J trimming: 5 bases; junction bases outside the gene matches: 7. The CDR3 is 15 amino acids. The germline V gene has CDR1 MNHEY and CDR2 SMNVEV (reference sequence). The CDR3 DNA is TGTGCCAGCAGTTCTCCGGGACAGGGGATATATGGCTACACCTTC. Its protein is CASSSPGQGIYGYTF.

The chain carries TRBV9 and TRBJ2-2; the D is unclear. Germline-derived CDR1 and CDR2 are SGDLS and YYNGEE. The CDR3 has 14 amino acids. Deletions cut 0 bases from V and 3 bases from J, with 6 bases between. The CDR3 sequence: CASSVDSYTGELFF. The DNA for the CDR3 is TGTGCCAGCAGCGTAGACAGTTACACCGGGGAGCTGTTTTTT.

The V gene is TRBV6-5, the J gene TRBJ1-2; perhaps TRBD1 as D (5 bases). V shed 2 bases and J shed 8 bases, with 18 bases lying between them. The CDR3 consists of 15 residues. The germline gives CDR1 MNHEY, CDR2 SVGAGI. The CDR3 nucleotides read TGTGCCAGCAGTTACACTTCGGGACTAGCGTGGGGCTACACCTTC. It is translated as CASSYTSGLAWGYTF.